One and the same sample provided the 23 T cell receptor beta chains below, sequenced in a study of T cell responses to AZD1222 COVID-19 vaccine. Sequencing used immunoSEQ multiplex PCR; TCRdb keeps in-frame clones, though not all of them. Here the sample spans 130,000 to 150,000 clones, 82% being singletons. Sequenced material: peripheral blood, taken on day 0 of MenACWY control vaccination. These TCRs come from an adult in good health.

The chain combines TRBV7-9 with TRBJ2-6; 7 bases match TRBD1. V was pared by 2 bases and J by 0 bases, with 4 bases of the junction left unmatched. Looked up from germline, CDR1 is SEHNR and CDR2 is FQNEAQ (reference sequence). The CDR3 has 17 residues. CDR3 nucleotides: TGTGCCAGCAGCTTACCGACAGGGTACTCTGGGGCCAACGTCCTGACTTTC. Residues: CASSLPTGYSGANVLTF.

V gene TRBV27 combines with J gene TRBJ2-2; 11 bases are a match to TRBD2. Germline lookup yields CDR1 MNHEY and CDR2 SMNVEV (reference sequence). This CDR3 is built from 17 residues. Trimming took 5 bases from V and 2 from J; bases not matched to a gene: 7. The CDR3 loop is CASSTRLAGLNTGELFF. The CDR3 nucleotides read TGTGCCAGCAGTACCAGACTAGCGGGGCTTAACACCGGGGAGCTGTTTTTT.

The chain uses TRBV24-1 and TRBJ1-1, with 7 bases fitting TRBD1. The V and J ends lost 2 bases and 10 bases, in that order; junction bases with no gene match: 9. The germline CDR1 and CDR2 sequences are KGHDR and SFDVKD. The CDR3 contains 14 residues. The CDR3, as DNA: TGTGCCACCAGTGATTCACGACAGGGAAGAACAGCTTTCTTT. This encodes CATSDSRQGRTAFF.

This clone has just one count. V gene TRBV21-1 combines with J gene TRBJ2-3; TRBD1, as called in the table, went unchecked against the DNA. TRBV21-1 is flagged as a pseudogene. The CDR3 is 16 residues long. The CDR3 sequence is CASSQPGQGSTDTQYF. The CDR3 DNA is TGTGCCAGCAGCCAACCGGGACAGGGGAGCACAGATACGCAGTATTTT.

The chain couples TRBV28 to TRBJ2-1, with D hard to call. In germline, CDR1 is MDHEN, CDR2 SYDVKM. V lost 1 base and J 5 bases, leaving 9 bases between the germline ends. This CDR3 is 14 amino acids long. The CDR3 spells CASSLFVENNEQFF. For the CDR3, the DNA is TGTGCCAGCAGTTTATTCGTCGAAAACAATGAGCAGTTCTTC.

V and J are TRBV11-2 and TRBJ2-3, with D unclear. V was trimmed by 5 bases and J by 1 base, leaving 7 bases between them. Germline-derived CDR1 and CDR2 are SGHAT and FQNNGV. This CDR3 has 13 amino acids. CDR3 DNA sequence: TGTGCCAGCAGCGTTATTCGCACAGATACGCAGTATTTT. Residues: CASSVIRTDTQYF.

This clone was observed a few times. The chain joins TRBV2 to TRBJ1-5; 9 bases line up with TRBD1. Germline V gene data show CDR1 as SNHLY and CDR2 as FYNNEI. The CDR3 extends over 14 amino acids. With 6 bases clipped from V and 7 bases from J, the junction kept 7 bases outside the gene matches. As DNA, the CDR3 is TGTGCCAGCAGGGCGGACAGGGGAGGGCAGCCCCAGCATTTT. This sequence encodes CASRADRGGQPQHF.

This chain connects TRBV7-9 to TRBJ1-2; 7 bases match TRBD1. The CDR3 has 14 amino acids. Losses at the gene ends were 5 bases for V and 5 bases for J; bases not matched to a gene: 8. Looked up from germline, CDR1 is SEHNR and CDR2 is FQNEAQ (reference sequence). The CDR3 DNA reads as TGTGCCAGCAGCCCCGACAGGGAGAAATATGGCTACACCTTC. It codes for CASSPDREKYGYTF. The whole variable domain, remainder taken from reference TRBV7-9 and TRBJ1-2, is DTGVSQNPRHKITKRGQNVTFRCDPISEHNRLYWYRQTLGQGPEFLTYFQNEAQLEKSRLLSDRFSAERPKGSFSTLEIQRTEQGDSAMYLCASSPDREKYGYTFGSGTRLTVV.

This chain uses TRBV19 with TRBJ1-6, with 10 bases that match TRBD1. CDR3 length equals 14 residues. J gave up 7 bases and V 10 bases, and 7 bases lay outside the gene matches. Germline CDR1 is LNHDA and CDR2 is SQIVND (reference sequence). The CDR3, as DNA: TGTGCCACCAACCCGGGACAGGGGAATTCACCCCTCCACTTT. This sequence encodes CATNPGQGNSPLHF. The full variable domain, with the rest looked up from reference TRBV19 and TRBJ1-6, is DGGITQSPKYLFRKEGQNVTLSCEQNLNHDAMYWYRQDPGQGLRLIYYSQIVNDFQKGDIAEGYSVSREKKESFPLTVTSAQKNPTAFYLCATNPGQGNSPLHFGNGTRLTVT.

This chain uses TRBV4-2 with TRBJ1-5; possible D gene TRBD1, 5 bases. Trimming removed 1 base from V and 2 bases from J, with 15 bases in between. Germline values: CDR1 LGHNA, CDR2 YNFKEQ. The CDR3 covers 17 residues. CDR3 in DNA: TGTGCCAGCAGCCAAGCGGCCGGGGGAGCTGGCAATCAGCCCCAGCATTTT. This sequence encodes CASSQAAGGAGNQPQHF.

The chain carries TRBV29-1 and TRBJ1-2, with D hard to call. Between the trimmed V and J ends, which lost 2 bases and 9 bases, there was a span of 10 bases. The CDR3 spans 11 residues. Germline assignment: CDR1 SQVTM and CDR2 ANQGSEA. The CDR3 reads CSVESTLRYTF. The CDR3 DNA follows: TGCAGCGTTGAATCGACGCTACGCTACACCTTC.

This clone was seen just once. CDR3 sequence: CASSSGGRYNSPLHF. The CDR3 DNA reads as TGTGCCAGCAGCTCCGGGGGACGGTATAATTCACCCCTCCACTTT. The chain has TRBV5-4 and TRBJ1-6, with D possibly matching TRBD1 (5 bases). V lost 3 bases, J lost 4 bases, and 11 bases lay in between. The CDR3 extends over 15 amino acids. The germline gives CDR1 SGHNT, CDR2 YYREEE (reference sequence).

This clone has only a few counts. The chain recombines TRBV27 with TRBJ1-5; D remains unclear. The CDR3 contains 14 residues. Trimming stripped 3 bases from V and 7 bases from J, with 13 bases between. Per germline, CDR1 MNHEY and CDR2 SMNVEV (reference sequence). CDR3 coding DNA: TGTGCCAGCAGTTTGGACGGAGGATCACAGCCCCAGCATTTT. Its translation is CASSLDGGSQPQHF.

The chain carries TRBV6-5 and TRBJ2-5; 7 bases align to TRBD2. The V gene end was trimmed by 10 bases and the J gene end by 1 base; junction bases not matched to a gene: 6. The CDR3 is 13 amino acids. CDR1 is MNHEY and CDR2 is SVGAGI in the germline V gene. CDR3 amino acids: CATARGVQETQYF. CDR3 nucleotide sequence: TGTGCCACCGCTCGGGGGGTCCAAGAGACCCAGTACTTC.

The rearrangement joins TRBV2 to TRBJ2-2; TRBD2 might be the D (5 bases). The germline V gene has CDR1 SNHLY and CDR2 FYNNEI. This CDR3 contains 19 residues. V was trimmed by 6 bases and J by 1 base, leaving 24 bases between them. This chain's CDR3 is CASSPDTFFGERNTGELFF. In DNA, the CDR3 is TGTGCCAGCAGCCCTGACACTTTTTTCGGGGAGAGGAACACCGGGGAGCTGTTTTTT.

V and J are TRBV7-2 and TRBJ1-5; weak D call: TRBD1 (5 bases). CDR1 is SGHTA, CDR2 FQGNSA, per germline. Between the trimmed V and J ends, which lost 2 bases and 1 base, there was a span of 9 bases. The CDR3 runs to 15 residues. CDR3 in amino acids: CASSLMGTSNQPQHF. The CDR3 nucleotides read TGTGCCAGCAGCTTAATGGGGACCAGCAATCAGCCCCAGCATTTT.

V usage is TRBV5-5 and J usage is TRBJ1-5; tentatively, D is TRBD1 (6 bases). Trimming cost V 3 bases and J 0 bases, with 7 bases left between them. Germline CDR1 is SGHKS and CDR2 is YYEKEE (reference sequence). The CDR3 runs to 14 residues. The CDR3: CASSSRGSNQPQHF. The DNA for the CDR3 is TGTGCCAGCAGCTCCAGGGGTAGCAATCAGCCCCAGCATTTT. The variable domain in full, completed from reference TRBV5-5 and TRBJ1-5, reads DAGVTQSPTHLIKTRGQQVTLRCSPISGHKSVSWYQQVLGQGPQFIFQYYEKEERGRGNFPDRFSARQFPNYSSELNVNALLLGDSALYLCASSSRGSNQPQHFGDGTRLSIL.

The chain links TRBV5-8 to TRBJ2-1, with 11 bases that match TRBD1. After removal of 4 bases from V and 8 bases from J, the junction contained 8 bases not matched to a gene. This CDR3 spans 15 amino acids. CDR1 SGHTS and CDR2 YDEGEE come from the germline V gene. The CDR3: CASSLEDRGRDEQFF. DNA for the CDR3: TGTGCCAGCAGCCTGGAGGACAGGGGGCGGGATGAGCAGTTCTTC.

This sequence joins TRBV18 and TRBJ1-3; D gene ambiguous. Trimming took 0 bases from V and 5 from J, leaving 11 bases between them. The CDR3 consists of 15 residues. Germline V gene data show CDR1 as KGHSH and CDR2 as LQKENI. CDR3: CASSPPGRSRNTIYF. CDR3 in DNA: TGTGCCAGCTCACCACCGGGAAGATCGAGAAACACCATATATTTT. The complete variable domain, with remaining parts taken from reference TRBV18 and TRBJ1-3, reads NAGVMQNPRHLVRRRGQEARLRCSPMKGHSHVYWYRQLPEEGLKFMVYLQKENIIDESGMPKERFSAEFPKEGPSILRIQQVVRGDSAAYFCASSPPGRSRNTIYFGEGSWLTVV.

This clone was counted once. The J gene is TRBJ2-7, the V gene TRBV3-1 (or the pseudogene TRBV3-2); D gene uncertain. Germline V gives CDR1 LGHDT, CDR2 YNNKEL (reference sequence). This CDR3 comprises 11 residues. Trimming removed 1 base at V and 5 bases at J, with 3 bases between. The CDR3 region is CASSQVDEQYF. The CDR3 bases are TGTGCCAGCAGCCAAGTAGACGAGCAGTACTTC.

CDR3 in amino acids: CAIGSSGSTDTQYF. CDR3 nucleotides: TGTGCCATCGGTTCTAGCGGTAGCACAGATACGCAGTATTTT. The V and J genes are TRBV10-3 and TRBJ2-3; 7 bases line up with TRBD2. The junction had 5 bases not matched to a gene; V was cut back by 8 bases and J by 0 bases. CDR3 size: 14 residues. Germline V gene sequence: CDR1 ENHRY, CDR2 SYGVKD.

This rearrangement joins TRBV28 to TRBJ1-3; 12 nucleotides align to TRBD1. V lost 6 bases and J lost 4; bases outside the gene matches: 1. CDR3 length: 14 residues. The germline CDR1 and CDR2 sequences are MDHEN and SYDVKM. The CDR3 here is CASRGQGAGNTIYF. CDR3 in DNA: TGTGCCAGCAGGGGACAGGGGGCGGGAAACACCATATATTTT.

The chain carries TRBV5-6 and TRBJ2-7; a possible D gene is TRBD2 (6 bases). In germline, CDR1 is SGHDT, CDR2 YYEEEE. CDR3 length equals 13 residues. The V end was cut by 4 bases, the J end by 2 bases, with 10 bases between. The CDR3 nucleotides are TGTGCCAGCAGCCTTCAGCGGGCCTACGAGCAGTACGTC. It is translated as CASSLQRAYEQYV.